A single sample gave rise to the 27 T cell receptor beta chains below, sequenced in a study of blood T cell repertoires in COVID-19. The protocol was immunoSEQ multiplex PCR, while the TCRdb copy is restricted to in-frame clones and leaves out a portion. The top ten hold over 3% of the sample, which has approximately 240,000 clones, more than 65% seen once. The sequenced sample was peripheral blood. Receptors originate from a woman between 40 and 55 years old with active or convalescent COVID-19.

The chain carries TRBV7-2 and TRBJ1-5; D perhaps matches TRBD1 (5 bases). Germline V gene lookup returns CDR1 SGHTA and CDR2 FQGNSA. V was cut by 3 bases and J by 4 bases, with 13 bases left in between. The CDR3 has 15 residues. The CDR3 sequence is CASSFRRQGNQPQHF. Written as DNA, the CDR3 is TGTGCCAGCAGCTTTCGTAGGCAGGGTAATCAGCCCCAGCATTTT.

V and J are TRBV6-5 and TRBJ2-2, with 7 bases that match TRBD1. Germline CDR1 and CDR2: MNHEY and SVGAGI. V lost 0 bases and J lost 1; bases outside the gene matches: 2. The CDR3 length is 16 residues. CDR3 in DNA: TGTGCCAGCAGTTACTCGCGACAGGGGAACACCGGGGAGCTGTTTTTT. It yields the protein CASSYSRQGNTGELFF.

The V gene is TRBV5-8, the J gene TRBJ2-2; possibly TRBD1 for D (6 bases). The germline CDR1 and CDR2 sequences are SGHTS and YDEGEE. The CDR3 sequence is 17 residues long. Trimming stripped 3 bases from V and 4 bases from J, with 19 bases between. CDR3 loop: CASSSRGGGLGTGELFF. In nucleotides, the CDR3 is TGTGCCAGCAGCTCCCGTGGGGGCGGCCTAGGCACCGGGGAGCTGTTTTTT.

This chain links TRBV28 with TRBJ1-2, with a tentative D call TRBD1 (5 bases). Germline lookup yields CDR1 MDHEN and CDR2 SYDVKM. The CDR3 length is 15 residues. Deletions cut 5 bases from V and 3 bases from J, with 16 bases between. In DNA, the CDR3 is TGTGCCAGCAGTATCCCCTTACGGGGGTACTATGGCTACACCTTC. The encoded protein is CASSIPLRGYYGYTF.

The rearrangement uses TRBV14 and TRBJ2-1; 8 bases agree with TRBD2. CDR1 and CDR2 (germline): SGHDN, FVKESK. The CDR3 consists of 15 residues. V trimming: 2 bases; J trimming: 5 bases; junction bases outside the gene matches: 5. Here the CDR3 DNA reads TGTGCCAGCAGCCAACTGAGCGGGGGAAACAATGAGCAGTTCTTC. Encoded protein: CASSQLSGGNNEQFF.

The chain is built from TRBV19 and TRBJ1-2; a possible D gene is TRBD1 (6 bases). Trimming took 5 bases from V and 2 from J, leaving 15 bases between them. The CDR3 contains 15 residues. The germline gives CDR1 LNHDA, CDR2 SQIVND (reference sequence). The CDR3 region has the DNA TGTGCCAGTAGTTCCAGGGGTGGGCCCAACTATGGCTACACCTTC. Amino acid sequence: CASSSRGGPNYGYTF. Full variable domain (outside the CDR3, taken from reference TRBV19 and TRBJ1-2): DGGITQSPKYLFRKEGQNVTLSCEQNLNHDAMYWYRQDPGQGLRLIYYSQIVNDFQKGDIAEGYSVSREKKESFPLTVTSAQKNPTAFYLCASSSRGGPNYGYTFGSGTRLTVV.

This CDR3 reads CASSLGVSVYGYTF. CDR3 bases: TGCGCCAGCAGCTTGGGTGTCTCGGTCTATGGCTACACCTTC. The rearrangement joins TRBV5-1 to TRBJ1-2; no definite D call. CDR1 is SGHRS, CDR2 YFSETQ, per germline. The CDR3 is 14 amino acids. The V end lost 0 bases, the J end lost 4 bases, and 10 bases lay between the germline ends.

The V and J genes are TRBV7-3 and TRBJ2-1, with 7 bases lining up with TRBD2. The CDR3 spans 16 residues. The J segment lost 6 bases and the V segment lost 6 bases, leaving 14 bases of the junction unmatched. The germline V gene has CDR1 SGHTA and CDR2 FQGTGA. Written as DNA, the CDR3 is TGTGCCAGCAGTCCCGCGGGTTCAAGCGGGGCCAATGAGCAGTTCTTC. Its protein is CASSPAGSSGANEQFF.

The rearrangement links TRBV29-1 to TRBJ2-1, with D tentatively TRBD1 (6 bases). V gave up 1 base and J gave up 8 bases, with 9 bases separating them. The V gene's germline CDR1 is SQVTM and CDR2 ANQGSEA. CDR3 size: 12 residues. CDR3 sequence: CSVEGEGDEQFF. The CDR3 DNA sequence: TGCAGCGTTGAAGGTGAGGGGGATGAGCAGTTCTTC.

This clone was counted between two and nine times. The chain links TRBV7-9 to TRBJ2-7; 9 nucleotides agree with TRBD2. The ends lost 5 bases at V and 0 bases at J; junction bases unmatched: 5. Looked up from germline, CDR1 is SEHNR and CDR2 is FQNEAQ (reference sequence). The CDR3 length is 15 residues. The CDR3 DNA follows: TGTGCCAGCAGCAGCGGGGGGTCTAGCTCCTACGAGCAGTACGTC. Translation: CASSSGGSSSYEQYV.

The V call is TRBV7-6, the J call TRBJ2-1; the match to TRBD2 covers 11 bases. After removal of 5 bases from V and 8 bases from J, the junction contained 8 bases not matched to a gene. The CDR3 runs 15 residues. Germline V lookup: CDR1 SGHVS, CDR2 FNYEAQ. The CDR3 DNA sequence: TGTGCCAGCAGCCAACTAGCGGGGGCCGGCCATGAGCAGTTCTTC. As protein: CASSQLAGAGHEQFF.

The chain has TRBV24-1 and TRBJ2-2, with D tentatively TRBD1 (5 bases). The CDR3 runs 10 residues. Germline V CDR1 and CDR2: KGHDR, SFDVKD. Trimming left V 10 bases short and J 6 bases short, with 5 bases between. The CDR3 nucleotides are TGTGCCACAGGGGCCGGGGAGCTGTTTTTT. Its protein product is CATGAGELFF.

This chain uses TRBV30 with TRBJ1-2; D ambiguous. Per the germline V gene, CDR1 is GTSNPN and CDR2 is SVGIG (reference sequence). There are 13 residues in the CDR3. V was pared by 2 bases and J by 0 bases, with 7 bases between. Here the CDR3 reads CAWSPGTNYGYTF. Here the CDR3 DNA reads TGTGCCTGGAGTCCGGGGACTAACTATGGCTACACCTTC.

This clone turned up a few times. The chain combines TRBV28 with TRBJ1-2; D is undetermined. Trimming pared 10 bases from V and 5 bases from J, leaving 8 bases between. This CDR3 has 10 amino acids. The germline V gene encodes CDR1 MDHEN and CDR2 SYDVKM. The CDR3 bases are TGTGCCATCGGGGTATATGGCTACACCTTC. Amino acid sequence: CAIGVYGYTF.

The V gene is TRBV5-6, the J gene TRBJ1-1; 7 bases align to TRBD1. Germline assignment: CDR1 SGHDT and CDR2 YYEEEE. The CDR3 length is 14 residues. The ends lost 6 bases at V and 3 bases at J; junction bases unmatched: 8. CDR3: CASILTGQDTEAFF. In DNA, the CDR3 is TGTGCCAGCATTTTGACAGGGCAAGACACTGAAGCTTTCTTT.

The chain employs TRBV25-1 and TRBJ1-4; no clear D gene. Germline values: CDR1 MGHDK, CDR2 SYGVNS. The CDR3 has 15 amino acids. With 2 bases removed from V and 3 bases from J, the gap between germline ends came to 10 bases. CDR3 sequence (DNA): TGTGCCAGCAGTGAAGCCACCGGGTCTAATGAAAAACTGTTTTTT. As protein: CASSEATGSNEKLFF.

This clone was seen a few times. The CDR3 nucleotides read TGTGCCAGCTCACCAGGGACAGGGGGCGCTCGGGGCTACACCTTC. Translating it yields CASSPGTGGARGYTF. V is TRBV18 and J is TRBJ1-2; 12 bases agree with TRBD1. The CDR3 has 15 amino acids. With V trimmed by 2 bases and J by 8 bases, 6 bases remained unmatched. Germline CDR1 KGHSH, CDR2 LQKENI.

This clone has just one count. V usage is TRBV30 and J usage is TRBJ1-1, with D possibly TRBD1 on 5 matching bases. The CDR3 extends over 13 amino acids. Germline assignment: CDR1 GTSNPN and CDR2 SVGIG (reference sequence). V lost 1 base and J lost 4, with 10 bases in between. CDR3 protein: CAWSGGFGTEAFF. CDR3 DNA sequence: TGTGCCTGGAGTGGGGGCTTTGGCACTGAAGCTTTCTTT.

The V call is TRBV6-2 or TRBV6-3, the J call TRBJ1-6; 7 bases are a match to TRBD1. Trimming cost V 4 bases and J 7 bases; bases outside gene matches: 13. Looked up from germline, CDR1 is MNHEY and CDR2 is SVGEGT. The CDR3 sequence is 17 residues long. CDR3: CASSSDRVLGGNSPLHF. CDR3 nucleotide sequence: TGTGCCAGCAGTTCTGACAGGGTGCTGGGAGGCAATTCACCCCTCCACTTT.

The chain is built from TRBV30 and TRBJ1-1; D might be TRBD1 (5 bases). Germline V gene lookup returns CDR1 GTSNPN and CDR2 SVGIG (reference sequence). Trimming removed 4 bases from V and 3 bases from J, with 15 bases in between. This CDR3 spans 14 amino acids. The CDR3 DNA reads TGTGCCTGGACTCGGGGGGGGAGGTACACTGAAGCTTTCTTT. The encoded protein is CAWTRGGRYTEAFF.

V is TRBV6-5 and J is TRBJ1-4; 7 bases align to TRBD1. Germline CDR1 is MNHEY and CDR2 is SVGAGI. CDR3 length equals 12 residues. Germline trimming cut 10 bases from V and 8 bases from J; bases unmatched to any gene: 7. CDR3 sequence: CANKGAGEKLFF. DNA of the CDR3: TGTGCCAATAAGGGGGCCGGGGAAAAACTGTTTTTT.

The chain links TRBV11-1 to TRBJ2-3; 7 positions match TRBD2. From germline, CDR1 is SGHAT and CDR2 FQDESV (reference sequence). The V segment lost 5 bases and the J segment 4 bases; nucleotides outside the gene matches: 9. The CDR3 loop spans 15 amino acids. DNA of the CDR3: TGTGCCAGCAGCCTCCTTCGTGGGGGGGCAGATACGCAGTATTTT. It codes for CASSLLRGGADTQYF.

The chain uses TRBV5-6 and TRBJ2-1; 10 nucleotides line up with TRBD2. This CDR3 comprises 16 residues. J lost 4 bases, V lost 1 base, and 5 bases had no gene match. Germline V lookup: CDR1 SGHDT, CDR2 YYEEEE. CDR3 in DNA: TGTGCCAGCAGCTTGTCACTAGCGGGGAAATACAATGAGCAGTTCTTC. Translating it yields CASSLSLAGKYNEQFF. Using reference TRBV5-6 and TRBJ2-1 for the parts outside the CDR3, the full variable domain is DAGVTQSPTHLIKTRGQQVTLRCSPKSGHDTVSWYQQALGQGPQFIFQYYEEEERQRGNFPDRFSGHQFPNYSSELNVNALLLGDSALYLCASSLSLAGKYNEQFFGPGTRLTVL.

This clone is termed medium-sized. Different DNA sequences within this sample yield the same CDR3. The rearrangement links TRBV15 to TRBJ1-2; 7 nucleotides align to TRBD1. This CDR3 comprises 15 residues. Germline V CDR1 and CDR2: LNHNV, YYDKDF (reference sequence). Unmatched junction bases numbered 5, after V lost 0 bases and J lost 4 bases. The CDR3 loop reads CATSRDTQGSYGYTF. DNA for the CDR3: TGTGCCACCAGCAGAGATACACAGGGGAGCTATGGCTACACCTTC.

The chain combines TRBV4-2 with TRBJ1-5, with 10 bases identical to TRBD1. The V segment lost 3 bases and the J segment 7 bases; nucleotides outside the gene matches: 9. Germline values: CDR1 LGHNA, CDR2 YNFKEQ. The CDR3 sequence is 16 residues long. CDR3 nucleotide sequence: TGTGCCAGCAGCCAGCAAAGACAGGGGGCCCGGCAGCCCCAGCATTTT. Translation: CASSQQRQGARQPQHF.

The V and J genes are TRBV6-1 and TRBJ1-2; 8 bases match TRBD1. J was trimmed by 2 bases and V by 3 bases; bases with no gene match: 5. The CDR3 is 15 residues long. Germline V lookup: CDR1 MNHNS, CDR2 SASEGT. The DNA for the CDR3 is TGTGCCAGCAGTGACCGCAGGGGGCAGAACTATGGCTACACCTTC. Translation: CASSDRRGQNYGYTF.

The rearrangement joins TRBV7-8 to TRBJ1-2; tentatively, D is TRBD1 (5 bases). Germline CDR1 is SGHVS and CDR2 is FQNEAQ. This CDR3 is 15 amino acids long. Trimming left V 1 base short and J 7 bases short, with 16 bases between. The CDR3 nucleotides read TGTGCCAGCAGCTTAGGTGGGGGGAACAGCGGTGGCTACACCTTC. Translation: CASSLGGGNSGGYTF.